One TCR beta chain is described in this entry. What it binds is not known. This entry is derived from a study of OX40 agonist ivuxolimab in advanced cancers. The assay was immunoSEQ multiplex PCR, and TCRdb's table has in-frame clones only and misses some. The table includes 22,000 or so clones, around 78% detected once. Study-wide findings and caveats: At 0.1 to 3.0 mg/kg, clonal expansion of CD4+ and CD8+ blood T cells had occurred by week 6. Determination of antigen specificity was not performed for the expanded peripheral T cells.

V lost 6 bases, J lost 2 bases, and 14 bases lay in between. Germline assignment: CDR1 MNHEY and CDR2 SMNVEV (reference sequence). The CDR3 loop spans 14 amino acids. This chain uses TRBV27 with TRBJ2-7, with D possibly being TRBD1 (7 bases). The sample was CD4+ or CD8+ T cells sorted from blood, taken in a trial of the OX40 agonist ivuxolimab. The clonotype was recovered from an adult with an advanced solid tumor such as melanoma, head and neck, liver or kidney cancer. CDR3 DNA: TGTGCCAGCAGGCCCAGGGGGGCGGCCTACGAGCAGTACTTC. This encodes CASRPRGAAYEQYF.